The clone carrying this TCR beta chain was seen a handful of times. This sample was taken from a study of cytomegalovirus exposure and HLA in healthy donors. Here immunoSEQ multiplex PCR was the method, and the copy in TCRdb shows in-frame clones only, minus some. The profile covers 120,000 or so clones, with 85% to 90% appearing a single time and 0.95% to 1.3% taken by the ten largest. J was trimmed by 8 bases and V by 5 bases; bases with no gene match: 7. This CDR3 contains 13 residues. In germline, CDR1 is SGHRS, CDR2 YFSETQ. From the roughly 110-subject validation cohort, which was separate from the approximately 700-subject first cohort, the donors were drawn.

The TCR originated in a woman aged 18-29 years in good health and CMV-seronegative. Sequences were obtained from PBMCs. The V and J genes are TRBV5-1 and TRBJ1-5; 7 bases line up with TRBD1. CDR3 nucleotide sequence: TGCGCCAGCAGACTAATTACAGGGGAGCCCCAGCATTTT. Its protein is CASRLITGEPQHF.